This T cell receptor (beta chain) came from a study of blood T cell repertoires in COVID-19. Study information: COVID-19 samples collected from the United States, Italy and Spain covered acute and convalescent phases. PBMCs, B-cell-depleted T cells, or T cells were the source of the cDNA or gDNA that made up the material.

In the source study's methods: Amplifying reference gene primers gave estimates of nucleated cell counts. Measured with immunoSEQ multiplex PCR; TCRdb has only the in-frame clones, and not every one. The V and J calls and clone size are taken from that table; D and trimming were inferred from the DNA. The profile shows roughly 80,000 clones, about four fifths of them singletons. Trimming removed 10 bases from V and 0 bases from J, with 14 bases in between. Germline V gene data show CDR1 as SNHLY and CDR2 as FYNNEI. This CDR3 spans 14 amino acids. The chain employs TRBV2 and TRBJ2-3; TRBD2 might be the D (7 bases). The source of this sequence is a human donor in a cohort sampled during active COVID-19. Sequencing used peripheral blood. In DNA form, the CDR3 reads TGTGCCAACCGCCGGGGGGCTAGCACAGATACGCAGTATTTT. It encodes CANRRGASTDTQYF.